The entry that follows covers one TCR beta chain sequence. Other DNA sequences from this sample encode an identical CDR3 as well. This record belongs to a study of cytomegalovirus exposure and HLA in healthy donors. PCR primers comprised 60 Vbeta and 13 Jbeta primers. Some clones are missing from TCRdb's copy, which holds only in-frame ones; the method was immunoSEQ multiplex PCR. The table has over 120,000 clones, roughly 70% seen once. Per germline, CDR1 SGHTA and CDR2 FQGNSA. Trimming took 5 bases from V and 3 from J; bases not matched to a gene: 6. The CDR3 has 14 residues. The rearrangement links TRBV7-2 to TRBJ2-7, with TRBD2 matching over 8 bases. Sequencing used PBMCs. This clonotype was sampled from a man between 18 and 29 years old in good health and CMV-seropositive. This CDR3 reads CASSRSGTSYEQYF. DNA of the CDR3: TGTGCCAGCAGCAGATCCGGGACTAGCTACGAGCAGTACTTC.